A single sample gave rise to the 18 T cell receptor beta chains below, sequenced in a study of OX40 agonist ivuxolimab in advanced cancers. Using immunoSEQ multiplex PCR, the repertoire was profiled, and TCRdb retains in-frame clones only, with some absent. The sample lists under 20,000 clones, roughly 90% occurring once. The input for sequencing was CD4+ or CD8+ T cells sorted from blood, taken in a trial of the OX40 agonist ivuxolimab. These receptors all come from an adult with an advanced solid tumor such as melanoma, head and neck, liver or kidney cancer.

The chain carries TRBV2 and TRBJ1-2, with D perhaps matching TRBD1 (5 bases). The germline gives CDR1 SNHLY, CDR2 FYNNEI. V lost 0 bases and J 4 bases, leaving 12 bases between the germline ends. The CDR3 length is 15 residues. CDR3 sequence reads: CASSEALGRTYGYTF. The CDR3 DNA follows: TGTGCCAGCAGTGAAGCGCTGGGACGGACCTATGGCTACACCTTC.

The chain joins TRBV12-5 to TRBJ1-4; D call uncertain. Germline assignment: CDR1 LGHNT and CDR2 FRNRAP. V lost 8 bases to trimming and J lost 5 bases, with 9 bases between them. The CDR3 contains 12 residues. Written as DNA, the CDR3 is TGTGCTAGTCGGGAGAGGAATGAAAAACTGTTTTTT. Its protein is CASRERNEKLFF.

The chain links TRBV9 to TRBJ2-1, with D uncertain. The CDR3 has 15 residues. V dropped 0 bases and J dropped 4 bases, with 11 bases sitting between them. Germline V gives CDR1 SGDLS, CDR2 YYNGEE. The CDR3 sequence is CASSVEDLNYNEQFF. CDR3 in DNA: TGTGCCAGCAGCGTAGAAGATCTTAATTACAATGAGCAGTTCTTC.

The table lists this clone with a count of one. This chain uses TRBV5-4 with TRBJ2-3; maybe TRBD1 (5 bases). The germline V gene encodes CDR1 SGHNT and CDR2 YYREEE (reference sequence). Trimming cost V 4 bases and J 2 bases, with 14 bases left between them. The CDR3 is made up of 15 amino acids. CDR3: CASSLGQGSTDTQYF. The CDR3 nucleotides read TGTGCCAGCAGCCTGGGGCAGGGTTCCACAGATACGCAGTATTTT. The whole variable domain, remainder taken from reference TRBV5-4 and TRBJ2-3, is ETGVTQSPTHLIKTRGQQVTLRCSSQSGHNTVSWYQQALGQGPQFIFQYYREEENGRGNFPPRFSGLQFPNYSSELNVNALELDDSALYLCASSLGQGSTDTQYFGPGTRLTVL.

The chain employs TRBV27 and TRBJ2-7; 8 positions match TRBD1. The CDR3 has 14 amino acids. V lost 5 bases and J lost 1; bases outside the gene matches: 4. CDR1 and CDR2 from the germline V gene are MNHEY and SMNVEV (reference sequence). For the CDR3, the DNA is TGTGCCAGCAGTCTCAGGGGGCCATCCTACGAGCAGTACTTC. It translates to CASSLRGPSYEQYF.

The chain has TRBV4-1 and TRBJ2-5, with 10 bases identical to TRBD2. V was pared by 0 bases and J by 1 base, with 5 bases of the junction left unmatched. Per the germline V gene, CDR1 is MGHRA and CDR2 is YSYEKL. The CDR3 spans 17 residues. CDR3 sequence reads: CASSQESSGGVQETQYF. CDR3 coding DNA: TGCGCCAGCAGCCAAGAATCCAGCGGGGGGGTCCAAGAGACCCAGTACTTC.

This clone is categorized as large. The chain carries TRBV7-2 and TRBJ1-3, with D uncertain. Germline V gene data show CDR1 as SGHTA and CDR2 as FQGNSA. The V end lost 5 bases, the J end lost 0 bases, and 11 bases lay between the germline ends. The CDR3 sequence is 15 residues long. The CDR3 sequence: CASSPFMGSGNTIYF. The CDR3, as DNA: TGTGCCAGCAGCCCTTTCATGGGCTCTGGAAACACCATATATTTT.

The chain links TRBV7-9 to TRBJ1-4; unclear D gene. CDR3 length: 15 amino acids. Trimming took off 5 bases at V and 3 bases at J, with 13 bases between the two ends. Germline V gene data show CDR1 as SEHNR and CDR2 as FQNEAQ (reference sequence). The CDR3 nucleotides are TGTGCCAGCAGCCCCCGGCTGGCGGCTAATGAAAAACTGTTTTTT. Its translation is CASSPRLAANEKLFF.

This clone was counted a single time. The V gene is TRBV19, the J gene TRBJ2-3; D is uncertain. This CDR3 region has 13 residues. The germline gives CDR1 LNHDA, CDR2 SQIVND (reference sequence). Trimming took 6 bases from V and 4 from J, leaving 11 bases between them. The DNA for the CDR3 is TGTGCCAGTAGCCGGATAACGGCAGATACGCAGTATTTT. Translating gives CASSRITADTQYF.

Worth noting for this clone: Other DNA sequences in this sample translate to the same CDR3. Here the CDR3 DNA reads TGTGCCAGCCAGACGGCGGGGGACGGAAACACCATATATTTT. Protein product: CASQTAGDGNTIYF. V gene TRBV5-6 combines with J gene TRBJ1-3, with D tentatively TRBD1 (5 bases). Trimming took off 7 bases at V and 4 bases at J, with 15 bases between the two ends. From germline, CDR1 is SGHDT and CDR2 YYEEEE. This CDR3 region has 14 residues.

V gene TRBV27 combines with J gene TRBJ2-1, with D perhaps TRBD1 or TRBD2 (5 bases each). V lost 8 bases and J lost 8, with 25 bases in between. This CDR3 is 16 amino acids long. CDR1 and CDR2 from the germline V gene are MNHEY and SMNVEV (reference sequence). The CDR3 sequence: CASSSLGTHGIDEQFF. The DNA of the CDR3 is TGTGCCAGCTCCTCCCTAGGGACGCACGGAATCGATGAGCAGTTCTTC.

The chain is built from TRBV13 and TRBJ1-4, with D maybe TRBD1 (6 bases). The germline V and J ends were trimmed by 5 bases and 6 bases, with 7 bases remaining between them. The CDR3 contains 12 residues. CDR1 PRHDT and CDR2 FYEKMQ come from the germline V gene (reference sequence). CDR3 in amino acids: CASSEGDEKLFF. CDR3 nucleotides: TGTGCCAGCAGCGAGGGGGATGAAAAACTGTTTTTT.

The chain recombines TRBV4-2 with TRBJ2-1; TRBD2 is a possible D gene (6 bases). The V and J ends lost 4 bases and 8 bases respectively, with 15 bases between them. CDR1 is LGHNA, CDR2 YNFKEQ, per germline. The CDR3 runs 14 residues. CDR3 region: CASSPGTVVDEQFF. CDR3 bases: TGTGCCAGCAGCCCCGGGACTGTCGTCGATGAGCAGTTCTTC.

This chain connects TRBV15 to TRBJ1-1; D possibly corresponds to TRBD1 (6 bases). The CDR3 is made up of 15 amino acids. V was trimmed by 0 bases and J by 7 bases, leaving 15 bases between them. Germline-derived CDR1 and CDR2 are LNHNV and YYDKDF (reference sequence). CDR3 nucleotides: TGTGCCACCAGCAGAGATCGAGGGGGGGCCAATGAAGCTTTCTTT. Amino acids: CATSRDRGGANEAFF.

In DNA form, the CDR3 reads TGTGCCAGCAGCTTGTGGAGCAATCAGCCCCAGCATTTT. It encodes CASSLWSNQPQHF. V usage is TRBV11-2 and J usage is TRBJ1-5; D not certain. The CDR3 sequence is 13 residues long. Trimming took off 3 bases at V and 1 base at J, with 4 bases between the two ends. CDR1 is SGHAT and CDR2 is FQNNGV in the germline V gene. Supplemented by reference TRBV11-2 and TRBJ1-5, the full variable domain reads EAGVAQSPRYKIIEKRQSVAFWCNPISGHATLYWYQQILGQGPKLLIQFQNNGVVDDSQLPKDRFSAERLKGVDSTLKIQPAKLEDSAVYLCASSLWSNQPQHFGDGTRLSIL.

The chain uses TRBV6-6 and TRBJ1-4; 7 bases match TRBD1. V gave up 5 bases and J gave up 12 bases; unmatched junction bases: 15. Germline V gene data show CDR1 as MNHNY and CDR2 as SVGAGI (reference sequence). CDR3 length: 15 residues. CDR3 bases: TGTGCCAGCAGTCCGAACAGGGGCCCTGCGATGGAACTGTTTTTT. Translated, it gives CASSPNRGPAMELFF.

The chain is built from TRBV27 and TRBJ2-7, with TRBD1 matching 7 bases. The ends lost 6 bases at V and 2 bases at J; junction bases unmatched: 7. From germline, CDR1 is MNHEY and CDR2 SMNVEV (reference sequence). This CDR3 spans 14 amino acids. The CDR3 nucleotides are TGTGCCAGCAGCCAGGTAGGGACAGCCTACGAGCAGTACTTC. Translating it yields CASSQVGTAYEQYF.

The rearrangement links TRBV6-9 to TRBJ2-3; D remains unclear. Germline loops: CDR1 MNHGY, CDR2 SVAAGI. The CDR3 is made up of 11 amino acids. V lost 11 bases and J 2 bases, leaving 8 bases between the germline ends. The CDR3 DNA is TGTGCCGCAGGTTACACAGATACGCAGTATTTT. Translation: CAAGYTDTQYF.